This TCR beta chain was sequenced in a study of T cells in Graves' hyperthyroidism and ophthalmopathy. Regarding the study as a whole: Blood also held most thyroid clonotypes expanded beyond 0.001.

Amplified TCR beta CDR3 regions came from RNA transcripts. Using the HTBI primer set, a first-round RT-PCR was run on the TCR CDR3. TCRdb used MiXCR to reprocess the multiplex PCR reads, holding one entry per CDR3 protein. Of about 550,000 distinct CDR3 sequences in the sample, less than 25% were seen once. About this clonotype itself: Its antigen is unidentified.

Stability of Graves' hyperthyroidism was defined as absent ophthalmopathy progression within 18 months. It was uncontrolled infection, other autoimmune disease, pregnancy or lactation that excluded patients. For the diagnoses, clinical symptoms, serum thyroxine and TRAb, thyroid ultrasound and orbital computed tomography were used. The source material was blood. The clonotype was recovered from a man aged 18 to 30 with Graves' hyperthyroidism.

CDR3 protein: CASSLAGPGLAGETQYF. CDR3 sequence (DNA): TGTGCCAGCAGCTTAGCGGGACCGGGACTAGCAGGCGAGACCCAGTACTTC. The rearrangement uses TRBV11-1 and TRBJ2-5, with 9 bases lining up with TRBD2. The V gene end was trimmed by 0 bases and the J gene end by 5 bases; junction bases not matched to a gene: 10. The germline V gene has CDR1 SGHAT and CDR2 FQDESV (reference sequence). This CDR3 contains 17 residues.